The 5 T cell receptor beta chains below all came from one sample that was sequenced in a study of blood T cell repertoires in COVID-19. Assay used: immunoSEQ multiplex PCR; TCRdb lists only in-frame clones, some missing. The sample gives 200,000 to 250,000 clones, 83% of which show up once; less than 7.5% is in the top ten. The sample taken for sequencing was peripheral blood. All receptors derive from a woman between 50 and 59 years old with acute or convalescent COVID-19.

The DNA for the CDR3 is TGTGCCAGCAGACCCCCAACACAAGAGACCCAGTACTTC. Translating gives CASRPPTQETQYF. The rearrangement uses TRBV28 and TRBJ2-5; D not resolved. The CDR3 totals 13 residues. Germline-derived CDR1 and CDR2 are MDHEN and SYDVKM. V lost 6 bases and J 2 bases, leaving 10 bases between the germline ends.

The chain is built from TRBV7-9 and TRBJ2-4; D not resolved. V was clipped by 5 bases and J by 1 base, with 12 bases between them. This CDR3 has 15 residues. Germline loops: CDR1 SEHNR, CDR2 FQNEAQ (reference sequence). CDR3 DNA sequence: TGTGCCAGCAGCCAGAACGGGTACGCCAAAAACATTCAGTACTTC. It encodes CASSQNGYAKNIQYF. The whole variable domain, filled in from reference TRBV7-9 and TRBJ2-4, reads DTGVSQNPRHKITKRGQNVTFRCDPISEHNRLYWYRQTLGQGPEFLTYFQNEAQLEKSRLLSDRFSAERPKGSFSTLEIQRTEQGDSAMYLCASSQNGYAKNIQYFGAGTRLSVL.

This chain links TRBV2 with TRBJ1-5, with unresolved D. Germline CDR1 SNHLY, CDR2 FYNNEI. There are 13 residues in the CDR3. Trimming removed 10 bases at V and 1 base at J, with 11 bases between. The CDR3 loop is CAIKWRSNQPQHF. Here the CDR3 DNA reads TGTGCCATAAAATGGCGGAGCAATCAGCCCCAGCATTTT. Based on the CDR3 plus reference TRBV2 and TRBJ1-5, the full variable domain is EPEVTQTPSHQVTQMGQEVILRCVPISNHLYFYWYRQILGQKVEFLVSFYNNEISEKSEIFDDQFSVERPDGSNFTLKIRSTKLEDSAMYFCAIKWRSNQPQHFGDGTRLSIL.

In its sample, this clone was seen once. The chain recombines TRBV30 with TRBJ1-2; D call uncertain. CDR3 length: 11 residues. The germline CDR1 and CDR2 sequences are GTSNPN and SVGIG (reference sequence). The V and J ends lost 4 bases and 4 bases respectively, with 7 bases between them. As DNA, the CDR3 is TGTGCCTGGATTCAGTTCTATGGCTACACCTTC. Translated: CAWIQFYGYTF.

This clone has a handful of counts. V usage is TRBV5-6 and J usage is TRBJ2-7; TRBD2 matches 11 bases. CDR1 SGHDT and CDR2 YYEEEE come from the germline V gene. The CDR3 extends over 17 amino acids. The V segment lost 0 bases and the J segment 3 bases; nucleotides outside the gene matches: 8. This chain's CDR3 is CASSLGQAGTSGYEQYF. The CDR3 nucleotides read TGTGCCAGCAGCTTGGGCCAAGCGGGGACTAGCGGCTACGAGCAGTACTTC.